This T cell receptor beta chain is drawn from a study of blood T cell repertoires in COVID-19. Study summary: Material from acute and convalescent COVID-19 was sourced from the United States, Italy and Spain.

The protocol was immunoSEQ multiplex PCR, while the TCRdb copy is restricted to in-frame clones and leaves out a portion. This repertoire shows 250,000 to 300,000 clones, about nine tenths found once; its top ten account for about 14%. Recruitment covered about two dozen US areas and drew participants whose ages spanned roughly 18 to 89 years. Cohort placement rested on clinical history that participants reported themselves. Two negative PCRs, clearance, or symptom resolution characterized the recovered Cohort 3 donors. The germline gives CDR1 LNHNV, CDR2 YYDKDF (reference sequence). V was pared by 4 bases and J by 8 bases, with 7 bases of the junction left unmatched. The CDR3 totals 14 residues.

The chain links TRBV15 to TRBJ2-4; 8 bases align to TRBD1. The TCR comes from a man aged 18 to 35 who had recovered from COVID-19. Material for sequencing was PBMCs or T cells enriched from blood (not recorded which). The CDR3 here is CATSTRQGKDIQYF. The CDR3 DNA sequence: TGTGCCACCAGCACAAGACAGGGGAAGGACATTCAGTACTTC.